This T cell receptor beta chain is from a study of monozygotic twins with inflammatory bowel disease. Study results and limitations: Added variability in patient repertoires may stem from differing immunosuppressive treatments.

After skipping T cell sorting, the authors isolated total RNA from whole blood. The UMIs carried a 6-nucleotide sample barcode, and they were added by template switching. TCRdb derives one entry per CDR3 protein from the 5' RACE reads, leaving out DNA. Here the sample table reports some 440,000 distinct CDR3 sequences. This CDR3 region has 15 residues. Per the germline V gene, CDR1 is SGHVS and CDR2 is FNYEAQ. Note on this clonotype: Antigen: not known.

The gene calls are TRBV7-6 and TRBJ1-1; lacking DNA, the TRBD1 call made by TCRdb goes unchecked. Sequencing was carried out using blood. The receptor was isolated from a human donor with ulcerative colitis or Crohn's disease, or a healthy co-twin of an affected twin (not recorded which). The CDR3 reads CASSSTGQDRTEAFF. Combining the CDR3 with reference TRBV7-6 and TRBJ1-1 gives the whole variable domain GAGVSQSPRYKVTKRGQDVALRCDPISGHVSLYWYRQALGQGPEFLTYFNYEAQQDKSGLPNDRFSAERPEGSISTLTIQRTEQRDSAMYRCASSSTGQDRTEAFFGQGTRLTVV.